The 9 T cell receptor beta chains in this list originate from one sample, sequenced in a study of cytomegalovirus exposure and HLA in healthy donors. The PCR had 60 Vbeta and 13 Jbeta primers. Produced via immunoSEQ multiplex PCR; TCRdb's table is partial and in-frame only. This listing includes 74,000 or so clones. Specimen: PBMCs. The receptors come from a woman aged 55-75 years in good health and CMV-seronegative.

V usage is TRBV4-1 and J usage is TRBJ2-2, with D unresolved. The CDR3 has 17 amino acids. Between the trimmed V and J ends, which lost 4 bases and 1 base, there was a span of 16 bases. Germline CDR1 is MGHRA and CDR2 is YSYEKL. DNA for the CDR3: TGCGCCAGCAGCCCGGCACAAATCAGACAGAACACCGGGGAGCTGTTTTTT. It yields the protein CASSPAQIRQNTGELFF.

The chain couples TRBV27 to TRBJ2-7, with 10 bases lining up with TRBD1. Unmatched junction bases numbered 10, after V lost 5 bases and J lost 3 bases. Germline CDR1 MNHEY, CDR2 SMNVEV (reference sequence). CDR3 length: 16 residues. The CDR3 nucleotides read TGTGCCAGCAGTACCCGACAGGGGGCGCCCCACTACGAGCAGTACTTC. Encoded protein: CASSTRQGAPHYEQYF.

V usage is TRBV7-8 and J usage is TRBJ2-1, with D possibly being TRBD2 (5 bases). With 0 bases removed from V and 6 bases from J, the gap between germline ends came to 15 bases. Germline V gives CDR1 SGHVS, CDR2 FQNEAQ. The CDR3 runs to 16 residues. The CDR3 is CASSLAAGSPINEQFF. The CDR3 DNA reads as TGTGCCAGCAGCTTAGCGGCTGGGAGCCCGATCAATGAGCAGTTCTTC.

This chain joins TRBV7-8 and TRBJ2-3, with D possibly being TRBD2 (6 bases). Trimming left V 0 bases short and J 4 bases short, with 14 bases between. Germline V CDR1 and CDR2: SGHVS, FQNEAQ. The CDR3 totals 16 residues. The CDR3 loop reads CASSLAGGMVADTQYF. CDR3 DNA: TGTGCCAGCAGCTTAGCGGGAGGCATGGTGGCAGATACGCAGTATTTT. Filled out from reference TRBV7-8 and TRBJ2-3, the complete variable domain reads GAGVSQSPRYKVAKRGQDVALRCDPISGHVSLFWYQQALGQGPEFLTYFQNEAQLDKSGLPSDRFFAERPEGSVSTLKIQRTQQEDSAVYLCASSLAGGMVADTQYFGPGTRLTVL.

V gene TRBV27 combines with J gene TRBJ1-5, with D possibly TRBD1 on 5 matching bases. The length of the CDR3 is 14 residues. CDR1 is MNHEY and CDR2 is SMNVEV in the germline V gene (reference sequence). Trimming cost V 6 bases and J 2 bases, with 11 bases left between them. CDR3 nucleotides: TGTGCCAGCAGAGTAGGGGCGGGCAATCAGCCCCAGCATTTT. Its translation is CASRVGAGNQPQHF.

The CDR3 nucleotides are TGTGCCAGCAGTTTAATAGTGGGAAACACCATATATTTT. It specifies CASSLIVGNTIYF. The chain uses TRBV27 and TRBJ1-3; the D is unclear. This CDR3 has 13 amino acids. The ends were cut back, 2 bases at V and 4 bases at J, with 6 bases in the middle. Germline V gene sequence: CDR1 MNHEY, CDR2 SMNVEV (reference sequence).

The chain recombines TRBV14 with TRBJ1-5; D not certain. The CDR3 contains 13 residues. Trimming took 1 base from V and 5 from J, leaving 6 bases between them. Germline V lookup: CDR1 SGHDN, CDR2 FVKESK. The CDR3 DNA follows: TGTGCCAGCAGCCAAGGTCAGGATCAGCCCCAGCATTTT. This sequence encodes CASSQGQDQPQHF.

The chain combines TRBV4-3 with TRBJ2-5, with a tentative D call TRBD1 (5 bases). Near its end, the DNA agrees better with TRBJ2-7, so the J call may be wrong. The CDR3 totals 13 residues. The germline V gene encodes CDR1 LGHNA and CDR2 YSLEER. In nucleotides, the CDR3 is TGCGCCAGCAGCCAAGACAGGGCCCACGAGCAGTACTTC. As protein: CASSQDRAHEQYF.

CDR3 protein: CASSLDSEAFF. CDR3 DNA sequence: TGTGCCAGCAGCTTGGACTCTGAAGCTTTCTTT. The chain has TRBV5-8 and TRBJ1-1; D is ambiguous. The CDR3 has 11 residues. Deletions cut 0 bases from V and 6 bases from J, with 3 bases between. CDR1 is SGHTS, CDR2 YDEGEE, per germline.